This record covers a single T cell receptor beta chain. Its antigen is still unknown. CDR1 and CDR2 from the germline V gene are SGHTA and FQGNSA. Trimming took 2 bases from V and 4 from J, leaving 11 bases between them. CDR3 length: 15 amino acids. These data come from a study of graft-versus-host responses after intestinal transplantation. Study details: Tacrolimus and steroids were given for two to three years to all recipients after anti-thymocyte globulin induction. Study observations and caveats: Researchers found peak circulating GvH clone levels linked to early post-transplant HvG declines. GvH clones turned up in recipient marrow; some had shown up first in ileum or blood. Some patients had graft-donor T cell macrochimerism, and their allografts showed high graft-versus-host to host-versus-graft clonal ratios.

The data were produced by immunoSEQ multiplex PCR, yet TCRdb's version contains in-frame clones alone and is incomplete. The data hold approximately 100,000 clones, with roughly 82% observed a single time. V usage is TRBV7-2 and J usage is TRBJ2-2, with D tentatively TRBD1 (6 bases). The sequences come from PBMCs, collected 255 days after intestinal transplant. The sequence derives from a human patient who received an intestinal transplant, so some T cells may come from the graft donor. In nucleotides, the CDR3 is TGTGCCAGCAGCTTAAACGTAGGGGGCACCGGGGAGCTGTTTTTT. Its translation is CASSLNVGGTGELFF.